This T cell receptor beta chain came from a study of blood T cell repertoires in COVID-19. Across the study: Samples representing acute and convalescent COVID-19 were sourced from the United States, Italy and Spain. Sources were T cells, B-cell-depleted T cells, or PBMCs; the material itself was cDNA or gDNA.

Per the original methods: Counts of nucleated cells, estimated from reference gene primer amplification, were obtained. Clones were sequenced by immunoSEQ multiplex PCR, and TCRdb holds only the in-frame ones, with some missing. That table gives V, J and clone size, and the DNA gave D and trimming. The sample includes 55,000 to 65,000 clones, around 86% of them seen just once. The CDR3 is 15 residues long. Trimming took off 0 bases at V and 2 bases at J, with 9 bases between the two ends. From germline, CDR1 is SGHRS and CDR2 YFSETQ. A few counts support this clone. The chain links TRBV5-1 to TRBJ2-4; D gene uncertain. Sequenced: peripheral blood. The origin of this receptor is a human donor in a cohort sampled during active COVID-19. The chain's CDR3 is CASSLALGSKNIQYF. CDR3 DNA sequence: TGCGCCAGCAGCTTGGCCCTGGGCTCCAAAAACATTCAGTACTTC.